This T cell receptor (beta chain) derives from a study of CD8 T cells in ankylosing spondylitis. A quantitative 5'-RACE method, one with molecular barcodes, was used to make TCR beta libraries. TCRdb reprocessed the 5' RACE reads via MiXCR and lists one record per CDR3 protein. Of more than 600,000 distinct CDR3 sequences listed, around 20% are singletons. Worth noting for this clonotype: The antigen is undetermined.

Germline loops: CDR1 MNHEY, CDR2 SMNVEV (reference sequence). The CDR3 is 12 amino acids. V shed 4 bases and J shed 7 bases, with 9 bases lying between them. Study outcomes and limitations: As reported, disease-linked clones showed significant enrichment in matched ankylosing spondylitis synovial fluid. In ankylosing spondylitis blood, a motif of eight highly homologous TCR beta variants appeared characteristic. Clones linked with disease were CD8+ and fairly uncommon in the peripheral blood. Some motif variants were previously reported in reactive arthritis synovial fluid and blood.

This sequence joins TRBV27 and TRBJ2-3; TRBD2 might be the D (6 bases). This receptor was obtained from a male donor with ankylosing spondylitis. The material sequenced was blood, either unsorted or a sorted T cell fraction (not recorded which). The CDR3 protein is CASSSGGNTQYF. CDR3 in DNA: TGTGCCAGCAGTTCCGGGGGAAATACGCAGTATTTT.